These 8 T cell receptor beta chains share one sample of origin, sequenced in a study of blood T cell repertoires in COVID-19. TCRdb's table, derived via immunoSEQ multiplex PCR, lists solely in-frame clones and lacks some. The sample carries some 110,000 clones, approximately 81% recorded once. What was sequenced was peripheral blood. These receptors came from a man at least 80 years old with acute or convalescent COVID-19.

The chain joins TRBV7-9 to TRBJ1-1; 10 bases are shared with TRBD1. CDR3 length: 14 residues. V shed 3 bases and J 3 bases; nucleotides not matched to a gene: 1. Per the germline V gene, CDR1 is SEHNR and CDR2 is FQNEAQ (reference sequence). CDR3 DNA: TGTGCCAGCAGCTTTGGACAGGGGGACACTGAAGCTTTCTTT. Protein: CASSFGQGDTEAFF.

This chain uses TRBV19 with TRBJ1-5, with 10 bases aligning to TRBD1. V gave up 3 bases and J gave up 8 bases; unmatched junction bases: 4. The CDR3 extends over 14 amino acids. Germline values: CDR1 LNHDA, CDR2 SQIVND (reference sequence). The CDR3 region is CASSMQDRGEPQHF. The CDR3 nucleotides read TGTGCCAGTAGTATGCAGGACAGGGGGGAGCCCCAGCATTTT.

The V gene is TRBV7-3, the J gene TRBJ1-1; no reliable D call. The germline V and J ends were trimmed by 0 bases and 4 bases, with 9 bases remaining between them. There are 14 residues in the CDR3. The V gene's germline CDR1 is SGHTA and CDR2 FQGTGA. CDR3 in DNA: TGTGCCAGCAGCTTAACATTCGGGATCACTGAAGCTTTCTTT. Protein sequence: CASSLTFGITEAFF.

The CDR3 spells CAWNNERHGSTGELFF. The CDR3 DNA reads TGTGCCTGGAACAACGAGAGACACGGGAGCACCGGGGAGCTGTTTTTT. The rearrangement links TRBV30 to TRBJ2-2; TRBD2 is a possible D gene (6 bases). Germline V gene data show CDR1 as GTSNPN and CDR2 as SVGIG (reference sequence). This CDR3 has 16 residues. Trimming removed 4 bases at V and 4 bases at J, with 19 bases between.

The J gene is TRBJ1-2, the V gene TRBV19; weak D call: TRBD1 (5 bases). Germline CDR1 LNHDA, CDR2 SQIVND (reference sequence). Trimming took 5 bases from V and 4 from J, leaving 11 bases between them. This CDR3 spans 13 amino acids. CDR3 sequence reads: CASSSRQSYGYTF. The CDR3 coding sequence is TGTGCCAGTAGTTCTCGACAGTCCTATGGCTACACCTTC.

The table lists this clone with a few counts. This chain joins TRBV5-1 and TRBJ1-2; D unresolved. This CDR3 is 14 amino acids long. Trimming removed 0 bases at V and 0 bases at J, with 6 bases between. From germline, CDR1 is SGHRS and CDR2 YFSETQ. The CDR3 sequence: CASSLERTNYGYTF. DNA for the CDR3: TGCGCCAGCAGCTTGGAGAGAACTAACTATGGCTACACCTTC.

The chain combines TRBV18 with TRBJ1-1, with unresolved D. Germline CDR1 is KGHSH and CDR2 is LQKENI. The CDR3 covers 14 residues. Trimming removed 0 bases from V and 5 bases from J, with 10 bases in between. CDR3 in DNA: TGTGCCAGCTCACCACCAGGGAGAAGAACTGAAGCTTTCTTT. Encoded protein: CASSPPGRRTEAFF. Complete variable domain (other parts from reference TRBV18 and TRBJ1-1): NAGVMQNPRHLVRRRGQEARLRCSPMKGHSHVYWYRQLPEEGLKFMVYLQKENIIDESGMPKERFSAEFPKEGPSILRIQQVVRGDSAAYFCASSPPGRRTEAFFGQGTRLTVV.

V is TRBV25-1 and J is TRBJ2-3, with D maybe TRBD1 (6 bases). Germline CDR1 is MGHDK and CDR2 is SYGVNS. The CDR3 extends over 15 amino acids. V shed 6 bases and J shed 3 bases, with 16 bases lying between them. The CDR3 region is CASRTQGFGTDTQYF. The CDR3 region has the DNA TGTGCCAGCAGAACACAGGGTTTTGGGACAGATACGCAGTATTTT.